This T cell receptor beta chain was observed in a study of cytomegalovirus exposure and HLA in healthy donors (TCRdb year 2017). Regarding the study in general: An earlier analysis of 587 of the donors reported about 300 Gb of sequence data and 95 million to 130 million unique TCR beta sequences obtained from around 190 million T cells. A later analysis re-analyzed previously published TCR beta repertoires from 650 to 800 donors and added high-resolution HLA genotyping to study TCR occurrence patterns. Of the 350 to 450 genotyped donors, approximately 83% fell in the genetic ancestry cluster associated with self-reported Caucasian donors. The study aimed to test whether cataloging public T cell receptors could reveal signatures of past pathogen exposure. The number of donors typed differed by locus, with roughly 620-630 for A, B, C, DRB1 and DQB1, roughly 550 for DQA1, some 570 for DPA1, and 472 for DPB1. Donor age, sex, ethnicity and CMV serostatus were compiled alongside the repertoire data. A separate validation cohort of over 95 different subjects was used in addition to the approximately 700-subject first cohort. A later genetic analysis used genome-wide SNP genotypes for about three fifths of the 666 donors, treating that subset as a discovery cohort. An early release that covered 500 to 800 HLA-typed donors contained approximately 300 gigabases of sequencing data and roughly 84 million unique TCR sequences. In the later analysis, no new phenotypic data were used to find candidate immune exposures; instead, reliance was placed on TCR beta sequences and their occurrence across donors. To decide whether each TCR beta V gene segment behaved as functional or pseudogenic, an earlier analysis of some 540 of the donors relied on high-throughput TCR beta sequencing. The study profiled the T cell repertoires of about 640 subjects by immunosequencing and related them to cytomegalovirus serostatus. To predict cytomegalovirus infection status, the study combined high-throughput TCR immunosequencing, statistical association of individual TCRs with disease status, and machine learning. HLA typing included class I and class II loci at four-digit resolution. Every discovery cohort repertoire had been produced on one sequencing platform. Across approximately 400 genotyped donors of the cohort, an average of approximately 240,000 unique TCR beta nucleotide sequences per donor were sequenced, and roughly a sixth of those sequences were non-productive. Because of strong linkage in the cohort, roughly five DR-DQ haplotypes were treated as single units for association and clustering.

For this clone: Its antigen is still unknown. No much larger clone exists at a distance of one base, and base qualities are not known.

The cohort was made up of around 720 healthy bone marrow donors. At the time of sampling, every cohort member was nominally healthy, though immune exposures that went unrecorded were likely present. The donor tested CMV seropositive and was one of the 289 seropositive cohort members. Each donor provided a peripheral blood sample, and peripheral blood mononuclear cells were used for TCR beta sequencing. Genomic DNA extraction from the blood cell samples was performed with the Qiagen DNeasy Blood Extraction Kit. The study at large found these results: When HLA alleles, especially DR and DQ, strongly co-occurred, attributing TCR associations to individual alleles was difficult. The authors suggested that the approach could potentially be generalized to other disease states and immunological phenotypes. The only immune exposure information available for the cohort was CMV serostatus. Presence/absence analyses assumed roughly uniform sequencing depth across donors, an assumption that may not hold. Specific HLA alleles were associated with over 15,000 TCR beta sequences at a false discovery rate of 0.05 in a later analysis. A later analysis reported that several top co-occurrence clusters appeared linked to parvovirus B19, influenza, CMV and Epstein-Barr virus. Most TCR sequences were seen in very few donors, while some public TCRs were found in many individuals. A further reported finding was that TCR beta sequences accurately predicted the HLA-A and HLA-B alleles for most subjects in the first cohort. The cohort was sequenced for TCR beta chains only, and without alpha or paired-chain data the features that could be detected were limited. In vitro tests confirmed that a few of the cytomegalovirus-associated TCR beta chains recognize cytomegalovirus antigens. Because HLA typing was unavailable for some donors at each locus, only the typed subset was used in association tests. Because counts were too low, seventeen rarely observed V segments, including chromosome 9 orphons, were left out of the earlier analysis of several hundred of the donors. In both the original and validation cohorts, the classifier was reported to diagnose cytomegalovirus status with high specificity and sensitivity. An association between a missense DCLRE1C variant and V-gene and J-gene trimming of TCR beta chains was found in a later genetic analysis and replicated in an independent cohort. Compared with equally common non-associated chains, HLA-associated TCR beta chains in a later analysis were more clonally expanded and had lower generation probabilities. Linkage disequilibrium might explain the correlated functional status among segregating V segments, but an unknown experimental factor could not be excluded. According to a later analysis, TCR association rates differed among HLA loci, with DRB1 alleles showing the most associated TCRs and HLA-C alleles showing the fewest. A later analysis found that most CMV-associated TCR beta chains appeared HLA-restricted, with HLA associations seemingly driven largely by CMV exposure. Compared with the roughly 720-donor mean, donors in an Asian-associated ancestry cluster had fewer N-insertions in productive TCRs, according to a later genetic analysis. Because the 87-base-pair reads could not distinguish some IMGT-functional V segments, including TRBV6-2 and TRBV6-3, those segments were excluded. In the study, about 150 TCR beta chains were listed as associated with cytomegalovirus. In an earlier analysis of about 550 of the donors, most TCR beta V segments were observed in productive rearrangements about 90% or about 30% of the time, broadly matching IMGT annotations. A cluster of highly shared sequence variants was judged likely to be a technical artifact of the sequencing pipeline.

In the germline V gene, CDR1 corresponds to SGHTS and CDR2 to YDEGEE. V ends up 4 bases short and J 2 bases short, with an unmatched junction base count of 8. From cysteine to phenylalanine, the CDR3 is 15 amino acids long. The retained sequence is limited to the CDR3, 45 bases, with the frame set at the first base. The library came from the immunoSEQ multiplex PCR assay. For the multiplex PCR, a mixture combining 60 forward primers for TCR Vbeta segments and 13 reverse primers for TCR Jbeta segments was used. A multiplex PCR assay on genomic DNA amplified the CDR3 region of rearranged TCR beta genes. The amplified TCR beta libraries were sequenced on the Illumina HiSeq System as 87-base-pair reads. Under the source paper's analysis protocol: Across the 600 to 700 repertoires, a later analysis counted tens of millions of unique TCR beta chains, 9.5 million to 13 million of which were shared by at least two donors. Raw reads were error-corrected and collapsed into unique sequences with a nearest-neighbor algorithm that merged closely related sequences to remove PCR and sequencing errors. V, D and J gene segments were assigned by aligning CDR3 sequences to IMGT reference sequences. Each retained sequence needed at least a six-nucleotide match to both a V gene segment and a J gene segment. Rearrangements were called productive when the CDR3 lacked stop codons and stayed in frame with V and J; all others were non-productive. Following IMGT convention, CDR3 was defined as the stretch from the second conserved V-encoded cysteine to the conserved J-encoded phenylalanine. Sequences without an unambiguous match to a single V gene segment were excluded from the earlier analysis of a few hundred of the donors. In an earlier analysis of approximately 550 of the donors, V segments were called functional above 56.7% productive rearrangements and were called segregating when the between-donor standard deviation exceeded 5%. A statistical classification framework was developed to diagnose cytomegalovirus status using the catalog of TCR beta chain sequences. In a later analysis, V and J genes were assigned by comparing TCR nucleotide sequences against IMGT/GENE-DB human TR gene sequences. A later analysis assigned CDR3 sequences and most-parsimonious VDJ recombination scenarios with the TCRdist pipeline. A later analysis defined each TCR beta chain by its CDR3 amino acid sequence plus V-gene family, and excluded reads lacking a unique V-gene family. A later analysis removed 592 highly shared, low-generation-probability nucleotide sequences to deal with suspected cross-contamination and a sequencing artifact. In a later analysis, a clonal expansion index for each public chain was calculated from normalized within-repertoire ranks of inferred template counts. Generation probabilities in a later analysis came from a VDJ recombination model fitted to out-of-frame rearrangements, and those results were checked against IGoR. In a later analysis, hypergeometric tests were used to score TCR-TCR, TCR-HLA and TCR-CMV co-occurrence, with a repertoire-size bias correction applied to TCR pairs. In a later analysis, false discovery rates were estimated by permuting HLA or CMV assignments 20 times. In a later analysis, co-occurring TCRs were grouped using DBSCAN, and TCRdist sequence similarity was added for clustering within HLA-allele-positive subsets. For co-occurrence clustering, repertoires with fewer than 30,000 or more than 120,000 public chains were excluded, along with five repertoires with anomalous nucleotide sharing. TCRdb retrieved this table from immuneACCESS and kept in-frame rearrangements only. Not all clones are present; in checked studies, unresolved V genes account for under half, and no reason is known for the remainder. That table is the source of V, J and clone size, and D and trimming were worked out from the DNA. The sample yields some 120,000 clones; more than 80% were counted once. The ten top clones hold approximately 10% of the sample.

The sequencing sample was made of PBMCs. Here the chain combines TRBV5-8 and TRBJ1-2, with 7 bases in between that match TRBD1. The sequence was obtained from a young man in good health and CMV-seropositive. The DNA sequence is TGTGCCAGCAGCCGACGGGGGGGACAGAACTATGGCTACACCTTC. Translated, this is CASSRRGGQNYGYTF. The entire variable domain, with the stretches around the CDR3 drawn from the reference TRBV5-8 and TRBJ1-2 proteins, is EAGVTQSPTHLIKTRGQQATLRCSPISGHTSVYWYQQALGLGLQFLLWYDEGEERNRGNFPPRFSGRQFPNYSSELNVNALELEDSALYLCASSRRGGQNYGYTFGSGTRLTVV.